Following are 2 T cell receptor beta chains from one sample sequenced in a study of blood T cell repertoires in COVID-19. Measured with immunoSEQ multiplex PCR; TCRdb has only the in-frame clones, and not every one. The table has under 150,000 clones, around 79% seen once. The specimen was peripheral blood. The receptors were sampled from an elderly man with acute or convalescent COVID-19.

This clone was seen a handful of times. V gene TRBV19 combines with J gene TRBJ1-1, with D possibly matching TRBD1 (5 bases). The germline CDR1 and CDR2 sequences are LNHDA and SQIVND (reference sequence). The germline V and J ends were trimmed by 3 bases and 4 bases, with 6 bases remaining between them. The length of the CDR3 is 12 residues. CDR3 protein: CASSIQGTEAFF. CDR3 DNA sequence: TGTGCCAGTAGTATCCAGGGCACTGAAGCTTTCTTT.

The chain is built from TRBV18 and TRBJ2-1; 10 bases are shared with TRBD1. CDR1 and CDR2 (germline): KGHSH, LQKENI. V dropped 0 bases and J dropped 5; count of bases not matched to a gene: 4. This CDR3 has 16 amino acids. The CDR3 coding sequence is TGTGCCAGCTCACCACCTATGGGACAGGGGAACAATGAGCAGTTCTTC. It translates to CASSPPMGQGNNEQFF. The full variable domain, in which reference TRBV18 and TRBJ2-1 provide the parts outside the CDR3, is NAGVMQNPRHLVRRRGQEARLRCSPMKGHSHVYWYRQLPEEGLKFMVYLQKENIIDESGMPKERFSAEFPKEGPSILRIQQVVRGDSAAYFCASSPPMGQGNNEQFFGPGTRLTVL.